The 25 T cell receptor beta chains below come from one sample, sequenced in a study of T-cell reconstitution after alpha-beta-depleted transplantation in children. Library preparation (for TCRbeta) was performed with unique molecular identifiers. Each CDR3 protein is one row after TCRdb ran MiXCR on the PCR reads. Of over 150,000 distinct CDR3 sequences in the sample, more than 9.5% were seen once. The sample consisted of PBMCs, taken before TCRalphabeta/CD19-depleted stem cell transplant. All receptors derive from a boy aged 2-15 years with acute myeloid leukemia, due to receive a stem cell transplant.

This clonotype was recorded many times. The chain links TRBV10-3 to TRBJ1-2; D may be TRBD1 (5 bases). The CDR3 extends over 12 amino acids. Germline V gene data show CDR1 as ENHRY and CDR2 as SYGVKD. With 4 bases removed from V and 8 bases from J, the gap between germline ends came to 11 bases. The CDR3: CAISGGGDGYTF. In DNA, the CDR3 is TGTGCCATCAGTGGAGGCGGGGACGGCTACACCTTC.

This clonotype was counted ten times or more. The chain combines TRBV2 with TRBJ2-5; D is possibly TRBD2 (5 bases). The CDR3 length is 14 residues. Trimming pared 4 bases from V and 5 bases from J, leaving 14 bases between. The germline V gene has CDR1 SNHLY and CDR2 FYNNEI. CDR3 in DNA: TGTGCCAGCAGTGTAAGCAGGAGAGGGGAGACCCAGTACTTC. Its translation is CASSVSRRGETQYF.

This clonotype has at least ten counts. This chain connects TRBV2 to TRBJ2-7; D is unclear. Trimming removed 11 bases at V and 5 bases at J, with 13 bases between. This CDR3 comprises 11 residues. Germline V gene data show CDR1 as SNHLY and CDR2 as FYNNEI. CDR3 in amino acids: CAATWGNEQYF. CDR3 coding DNA: TGTGCCGCGACCTGGGGAAACGAGCAGTACTTC.

This clonotype has at least ten counts. The chain recombines TRBV11-1 with TRBJ2-1; 7 bases fit TRBD2. The CDR3 loop spans 18 amino acids. Germline CDR1 reads SGHAT; CDR2 reads FQDESV (reference sequence). Trimming removed 5 bases from V and 7 bases from J; junction bases left unmatched: 20. CDR3 sequence: CASSPPVRGGGIGNEQFF. The CDR3 DNA sequence: TGTGCCAGCAGCCCACCAGTTCGCGGGGGAGGGATCGGGAATGAGCAGTTCTTC. Filled out from reference TRBV11-1 and TRBJ2-1, the complete variable domain reads EAEVAQSPRYKITEKSQAVAFWCDPISGHATLYWYRQILGQGPELLVQFQDESVVDDSQLPKDRFSAERLKGVDSTLKIQPAELGDSAMYLCASSPPVRGGGIGNEQFFGPGTRLTVL.

Ten or more counts support this clonotype. The chain combines TRBV15 with TRBJ2-5; perhaps TRBD2 as D (7 bases). Trimming left V 5 bases short and J 1 base short, with 17 bases between. This CDR3 contains 16 residues. Germline V CDR1 and CDR2: LNHNV, YYDKDF (reference sequence). CDR3 loop: CATSDQTGGPQETQYF. As DNA, the CDR3 is TGTGCCACCAGCGACCAGACGGGGGGCCCCCAAGAGACCCAGTACTTC.

There are many counts of this clonotype. This chain joins TRBV30 and TRBJ1-4, with D possibly TRBD1 on 6 matching bases. Germline V gene sequence: CDR1 GTSNPN, CDR2 SVGIG (reference sequence). This CDR3 has 13 amino acids. V was pared by 4 bases and J by 9 bases, with 15 bases between. The CDR3 region is CAWIHPQGQKLFF. Written as DNA, the CDR3 is TGTGCCTGGATCCACCCCCAGGGGCAAAAACTGTTTTTT.

This clonotype was detected ten times or more. This chain links TRBV7-3 with TRBJ2-1, with TRBD2 matching 13 bases. CDR1 SGHTA and CDR2 FQGTGA come from the germline V gene. The CDR3 has 17 amino acids. With 5 bases clipped from V and 4 bases from J, the junction kept 8 bases outside the gene matches. The CDR3 here is CASSRGLAGASYNEQFF. The CDR3 DNA reads as TGTGCCAGCAGCCGCGGACTAGCGGGAGCCTCTTACAATGAGCAGTTCTTC.

This clonotype came up many times. The chain joins TRBV28 to TRBJ2-2; D not certain. Deletions cut 5 bases from V and 5 bases from J, with 6 bases between. The CDR3 sequence is 12 residues long. Per the germline V gene, CDR1 is MDHEN and CDR2 is SYDVKM. The CDR3 nucleotides are TGTGCCAGCAGTCCTATTACCGGGGAGCTGTTTTTT. Its protein is CASSPITGELFF. Filled out from reference TRBV28 and TRBJ2-2, the complete variable domain reads DVKVTQSSRYLVKRTGEKVFLECVQDMDHENMFWYRQDPGLGLRLIYFSYDVKMKEKGDIPEGYSVSREKKERFSLILESASTNQTSMYLCASSPITGELFFGEGSRLTVL.

This clonotype occurred a few times. The rearrangement joins TRBV5-1 to TRBJ2-3, with 10 bases fitting TRBD1. This CDR3 contains 16 residues. CDR1 SGHRS and CDR2 YFSETQ come from the germline V gene. J lost 5 bases, V lost 3 bases, and 9 bases had no gene match. The CDR3 is CASSSSAGTGVDTQYF. CDR3 in DNA: TGCGCCAGCAGCTCTTCTGCCGGGACAGGGGTAGATACGCAGTATTTT.

This clonotype was picked up many times. The genes are TRBV5-1 and TRBJ1-6; D is unclear. V gave up 0 bases and J gave up 3 bases, with 13 bases separating them. The CDR3 contains 17 residues. The V gene's germline CDR1 is SGHRS and CDR2 YFSETQ. The CDR3 sequence is CASSLDGGELYNSPLHF. CDR3 DNA: TGCGCCAGCAGCTTGGACGGCGGGGAGCTCTATAATTCACCCCTCCACTTT. Supplemented by reference TRBV5-1 and TRBJ1-6, the full variable domain reads KAGVTQTPRYLIKTRGQQVTLSCSPISGHRSVSWYQQTPGQGLQFLFEYFSETQRNKGNFPGRFSGRQFSNSRSEMNVSTLELGDSALYLCASSLDGGELYNSPLHFGNGTRLTVT.

At least ten counts were recorded for this clonotype. This rearrangement joins TRBV12-3 or TRBV12-4 to TRBJ1-1; D is unclear. The CDR3 covers 13 residues. The V gene lost 5 bases and the J gene lost 11 bases, with 18 bases spanning the gap. The CDR3 is CASSPGRSLYAFF. The CDR3 coding sequence is TGTGCCAGCAGTCCAGGACGGTCTCTATATGCTTTCTTT.

This clonotype was recorded many times. The chain uses TRBV9 and TRBJ2-1; the match to TRBD1 covers 11 bases. This CDR3 comprises 15 residues. Germline-derived CDR1 and CDR2 are SGDLS and YYNGEE. V dropped 3 bases and J dropped 4; count of bases not matched to a gene: 3. The CDR3: CASSEGQGVYNEQFF. The DNA of the CDR3 is TGTGCCAGCAGCGAGGGACAGGGGGTATACAATGAGCAGTTCTTC.

In this sample, this clonotype turned up many times. The chain carries TRBV5-5 and TRBJ2-7; 11 nucleotides agree with TRBD2. The CDR3 is made up of 15 amino acids. The germline V gene encodes CDR1 SGHKS and CDR2 YYEKEE (reference sequence). The V segment lost 5 bases and the J segment 3 bases; nucleotides outside the gene matches: 7. The CDR3 spells CASSLGLAENYEQYF. The CDR3 region has the DNA TGTGCCAGCAGTCTGGGACTAGCGGAAAACTACGAGCAGTACTTC.

This clonotype has at least ten counts. J is TRBJ2-6 and V is TRBV6-4, with 9 bases aligning to TRBD1. With 6 bases clipped from V and 0 bases from J, the junction kept 18 bases outside the gene matches. Germline-derived CDR1 and CDR2 are MRHNA and SNTAGT. The CDR3 extends over 21 amino acids. The CDR3 is CASSHRPLSGQGISGANVLTF. The CDR3 nucleotides are TGTGCCAGCAGCCACCGGCCCCTATCGGGACAGGGTATCTCTGGGGCCAACGTCCTGACTTTC.

This clonotype was seen many times. The chain is built from TRBV4-1 and TRBJ2-1, with unresolved D. In germline, CDR1 is MGHRA, CDR2 YSYEKL. The CDR3 is 13 amino acids. V was pared by 1 base and J by 4 bases, with 5 bases between. The CDR3 sequence is CASSQVLYNEQFF. The CDR3 region has the DNA TGCGCCAGCAGCCAAGTCCTTTACAATGAGCAGTTCTTC.

This clonotype was recorded at least ten times. The chain has TRBV7-6 and TRBJ1-6; 8 bases align to TRBD1. This CDR3 comprises 16 residues. CDR1 and CDR2 from the germline V gene are SGHVS and FNYEAQ. Unmatched junction bases numbered 8, after V lost 1 base and J lost 9 bases. CDR3 coding DNA: TGTGCCAGCAGCTTAGGAACAGGGGGGGTCGGTTCACCCCTCCACTTT. It codes for CASSLGTGGVGSPLHF. Filled out from reference TRBV7-6 and TRBJ1-6, the complete variable domain reads GAGVSQSPRYKVTKRGQDVALRCDPISGHVSLYWYRQALGQGPEFLTYFNYEAQQDKSGLPNDRFSAERPEGSISTLTIQRTEQRDSAMYRCASSLGTGGVGSPLHFGNGTRLTVT.

The table lists this clonotype with many counts. The chain carries TRBV20-1 and TRBJ1-5; 7 bases line up with TRBD1. With V trimmed by 0 bases and J by 2 bases, 7 bases remained unmatched. This CDR3 has 16 residues. CDR1 and CDR2 from the germline V gene are DFQATT and SNEGSKA (reference sequence). The CDR3 is CSARDPTGAGNQPQHF. As DNA, the CDR3 is TGCAGTGCTAGAGACCCCACAGGGGCGGGCAATCAGCCCCAGCATTTT.

This clonotype appeared many times. The chain uses TRBV12-3 or TRBV12-4 and TRBJ1-2, with a tentative D call TRBD1 (5 bases). CDR3 length: 14 residues. The V end was cut by 7 bases, the J end by 2 bases, with 14 bases between. The CDR3 protein is CASKLVGANYGYTF. As DNA, the CDR3 is TGTGCCAGCAAATTGGTAGGGGCGAACTATGGCTACACCTTC.

About this clonotype itself: A much larger clone lies one base from this, so it may be a read error. CDR3 amino acids: CATTGELFF. The CDR3, as DNA: TGCGCCACCACCGGGGAGCTGTTTTTT. The genes are TRBV10-1 and TRBJ2-2; D gene uncertain. Between the trimmed V and J ends, which lost 10 bases and 4 bases, there was a span of 1 base. The germline CDR1 and CDR2 sequences are WNHNN and SYGVQD (reference sequence). The CDR3 spans 9 residues.

In this sample, this clonotype turned up once. The chain couples TRBV30 to TRBJ1-2; no clear D gene. CDR3 length: 14 residues. Germline V lookup: CDR1 GTSNPN, CDR2 SVGIG (reference sequence). The germline V and J ends were trimmed by 2 bases and 3 bases, with 13 bases remaining between them. The CDR3 DNA sequence: TGTGCCTGGAGTTCTGACTCCTTATACTATGGCTACACCTTC. Its protein product is CAWSSDSLYYGYTF.

This clonotype was counted many times. The CDR3 nucleotides are TGTGCCAGCAGTGAAGGGGCGGGGACCCAAGAGACCCAGTACTTC. Its protein is CASSEGAGTQETQYF. The chain employs TRBV6-1 and TRBJ2-5; perhaps TRBD2 as D (6 bases). Trimming stripped 1 base from V and 1 base from J, with 10 bases between. Germline V gene data show CDR1 as MNHNS and CDR2 as SASEGT. This CDR3 has 15 amino acids.

This clonotype came up many times. At one end the junction does not follow the germline gene, possibly because of a read error. The rearrangement links TRBV3-1 to TRBJ2-1; TRBD1 matches 9 bases. The germline gives CDR1 LGHDT, CDR2 YNNKEL (reference sequence). The CDR3 contains 16 residues. The CDR3 DNA reads as TGTGCCAGCAGCCTTATAAACAGGGGGCCCTACAATGAACAGTTCTTC. Protein sequence: CASSLINRGPYNEQFF.

This clonotype came up many times. This rearrangement joins TRBV12-3 or TRBV12-4 to TRBJ2-5; the D gene could be TRBD1 or TRBD2 (5 bases each). Between the trimmed V and J ends, which lost 3 bases and 2 bases, there was a span of 10 bases. This CDR3 region has 14 residues. This CDR3 is CASSFEGRQETQYF. The CDR3 nucleotides are TGTGCCAGCAGTTTCGAGGGACGACAAGAGACCCAGTACTTC.

About this clonotype itself: It may be a read error: a sequence one base away is much more abundant. This rearrangement joins TRBV4-2 to TRBJ2-1; 10 bases are a match to TRBD2. The V segment lost 0 bases and the J segment 3 bases; nucleotides outside the gene matches: 5. Germline assignment: CDR1 LGHNA and CDR2 YNFKEQ. The CDR3 has 17 amino acids. The CDR3 loop is CASSQDPGLAIYNEQFF. The CDR3 nucleotides read TGTGCCAGCAGCCAAGACCCGGGACTAGCGATCTACAATGAGCAGTTCTTC.

This clonotype appeared many times. The chain recombines TRBV4-2 with TRBJ2-7, with D possibly being TRBD2 (5 bases). CDR1 is LGHNA, CDR2 YNFKEQ, per germline. Trimming removed 0 bases at V and 2 bases at J, with 11 bases between. The CDR3 extends over 15 amino acids. The CDR3 DNA follows: TGTGCCAGCAGCCAAGAAGCCAGCGGCACCTACGAGCAGTACTTC. This translates into CASSQEASGTYEQYF.